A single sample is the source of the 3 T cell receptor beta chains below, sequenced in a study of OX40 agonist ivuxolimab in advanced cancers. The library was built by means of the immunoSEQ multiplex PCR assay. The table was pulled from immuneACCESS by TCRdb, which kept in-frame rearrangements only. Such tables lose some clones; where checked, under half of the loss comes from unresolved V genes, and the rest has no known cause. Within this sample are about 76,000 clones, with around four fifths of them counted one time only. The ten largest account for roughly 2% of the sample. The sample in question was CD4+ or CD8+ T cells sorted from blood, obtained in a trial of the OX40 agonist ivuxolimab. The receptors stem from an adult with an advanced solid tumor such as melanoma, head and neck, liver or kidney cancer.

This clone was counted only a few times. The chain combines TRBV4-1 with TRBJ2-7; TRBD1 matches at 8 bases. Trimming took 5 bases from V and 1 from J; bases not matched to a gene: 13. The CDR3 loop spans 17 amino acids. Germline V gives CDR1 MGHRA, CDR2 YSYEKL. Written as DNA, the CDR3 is TGCGCCAGCAGCGCCGCGTACGGGACAGGCCTTTCCTACGAGCAGTACTTC. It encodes CASSAAYGTGLSYEQYF.

For the CDR3, the DNA is TGCGCCAGCAGTGGGGGACAGTCCTACAATGAGCAGTTCTTC. Translated: CASSGGQSYNEQFF. This chain links TRBV10-2 with TRBJ2-1; TRBD1 matches 7 bases. Germline-derived CDR1 and CDR2 are WSHSY and SAAADI. CDR3 length equals 14 residues. Germline trimming cut 4 bases from V and 1 base from J; bases unmatched to any gene: 1.

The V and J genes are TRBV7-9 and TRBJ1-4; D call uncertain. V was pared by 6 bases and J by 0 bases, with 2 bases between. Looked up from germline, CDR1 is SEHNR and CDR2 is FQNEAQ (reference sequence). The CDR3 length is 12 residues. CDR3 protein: CASRATNEKLFF. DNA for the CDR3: TGTGCCAGCAGAGCAACTAATGAAAAACTGTTTTTT.